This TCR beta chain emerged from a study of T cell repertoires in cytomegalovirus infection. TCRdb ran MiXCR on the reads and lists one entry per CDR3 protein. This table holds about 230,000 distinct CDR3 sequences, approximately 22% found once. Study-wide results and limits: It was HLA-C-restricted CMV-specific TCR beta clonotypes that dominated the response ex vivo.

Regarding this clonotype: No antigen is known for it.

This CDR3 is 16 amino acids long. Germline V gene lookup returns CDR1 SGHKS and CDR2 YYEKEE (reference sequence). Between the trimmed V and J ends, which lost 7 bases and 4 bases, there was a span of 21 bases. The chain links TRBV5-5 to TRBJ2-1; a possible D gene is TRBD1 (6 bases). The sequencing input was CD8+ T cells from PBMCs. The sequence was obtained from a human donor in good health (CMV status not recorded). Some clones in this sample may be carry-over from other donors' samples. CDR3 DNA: TGTGCCAGCGCTACAGGGTGGATGGGGGATTACAATGAGCAGTTCTTC. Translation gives CASATGWMGDYNEQFF.